This T cell receptor beta chain was found in a study of T cell changes during pregnancy in multiple sclerosis. Sequenced by immunoSEQ multiplex PCR; TCRdb stores in-frame clones only, minus some. This sample has some 54,000 clones, with approximately 94% found just once. This CDR3 has 14 residues. Per germline, CDR1 GTSNPN and CDR2 SVGIG (reference sequence). V lost 3 bases and J 2 bases, leaving 13 bases between the germline ends. The sequencing here drew on CD8+ T cells from peripheral blood mononuclear cells, taken in the third trimester of pregnancy. This clonotype was sampled from a female donor with multiple sclerosis, enrolled in a pregnancy study. This rearrangement joins TRBV30 to TRBJ1-1; tentative D call: TRBD1 (6 bases). Written as DNA, the CDR3 is TGTGCCTGGAGAATACAGGGCAGTAACACTGAAGCTTTCTTT. Translated, it gives CAWRIQGSNTEAFF. The full variable domain, rest sourced from reference TRBV30 and TRBJ1-1, is SQTIHQWPATLVQPVGSPLSLECTVEGTSNPNLYWYRQAAGRGLQLLFYSVGIGQISSEVPQNLSASRPQDRQFILSSKKLLLSDSGFYLCAWRIQGSNTEAFFGQGTRLTVV.